Following are 20 T cell receptor beta chains from one sample sequenced in a study of cytotoxic CD8 clonotypes in ibrutinib-treated CLL. TCRdb keeps only in-frame clones here, not all; method: immunoSEQ multiplex PCR. The sample lists tens of thousands of clones, approximately 70% occurring once. Here the sequenced sample was PBMCs, taken after 24 months of ibrutinib treatment. The source of these receptors is a human donor with chronic lymphocytic leukemia.

This chain links TRBV27 with TRBJ1-5; perhaps TRBD1 as D (5 bases). This CDR3 region has 15 residues. In germline, CDR1 is MNHEY, CDR2 SMNVEV (reference sequence). Deletions cut 1 base from V and 1 base from J, with 8 bases between. Here the CDR3 reads CASSLYRSSNQPQHF. CDR3 coding DNA: TGTGCCAGCAGTTTATACAGGTCGAGCAATCAGCCCCAGCATTTT.

This clone has at least ten counts. This chain links TRBV7-2 with TRBJ2-7, with no clear D. V was trimmed by 2 bases and J by 3 bases, leaving 17 bases between them. CDR1 SGHTA and CDR2 FQGNSA come from the germline V gene. This CDR3 spans 16 amino acids. CDR3 coding DNA: TGTGCCAGCAGCTTACGTATCTTATCGGACGACTACGAGCAGTACTTC. Translating gives CASSLRILSDDYEQYF.

Only one count was recorded for this clone. The V call is TRBV5-1, the J call TRBJ1-4; 7 bases agree with TRBD1. After removal of 5 bases from V and 4 bases from J, the junction contained 8 bases not matched to a gene. The CDR3 has 15 residues. Germline CDR1 reads SGHRS; CDR2 reads YFSETQ. As DNA, the CDR3 is TGCGCCAGCAGTAAGTCGGGACAGTATAATGAAAAACTGTTTTTT. It translates to CASSKSGQYNEKLFF.

This clone turned up a few times. The rearrangement links TRBV5-1 to TRBJ2-3; tentative D call: TRBD1 (5 bases). The germline V gene encodes CDR1 SGHRS and CDR2 YFSETQ. The CDR3 contains 14 residues. V was pared by 5 bases and J by 5 bases, with 15 bases between. The CDR3 here is CASRLQEGLDTQYF. In nucleotides, the CDR3 is TGCGCCAGCAGACTACAGGAAGGTCTAGATACGCAGTATTTT.

Many counts were recorded for this clone. The J gene is TRBJ1-5, the V gene TRBV6-1; no reliable D call. CDR1 is MNHNS, CDR2 SASEGT, per germline. This CDR3 region has 14 residues. The germline V and J ends were trimmed by 4 bases and 7 bases, with 14 bases remaining between them. As DNA, the CDR3 is TGTGCCAGCAGTGTGCCGGGCCCCCCGCAGCCCCAGCATTTT. Its protein product is CASSVPGPPQPQHF.

The chain recombines TRBV6-6 with TRBJ2-3; a possible D gene is TRBD1 (5 bases). Between the trimmed V and J ends, which lost 2 bases and 3 bases, there was a span of 9 bases. CDR3 length: 14 residues. Germline V gene lookup returns CDR1 MNHNY and CDR2 SVGAGI (reference sequence). In nucleotides, the CDR3 is TGTGCCAGCAGTTACCAGGGTTGGACAGATACGCAGTATTTT. It encodes CASSYQGWTDTQYF.

The J gene is TRBJ2-3, the V gene TRBV7-9; 10 nucleotides align to TRBD2. Looked up from germline, CDR1 is SEHNR and CDR2 is FQNEAQ (reference sequence). Unmatched junction bases numbered 11, after V lost 4 bases and J lost 13 bases. CDR3 length equals 14 residues. The DNA for the CDR3 is TGTGCCAGCAGCTCTAGAGTGGAAGGGACTAGCGAGTATTTT. Translated, it gives CASSSRVEGTSEYF. The whole variable domain, remainder taken from reference TRBV7-9 and TRBJ2-3, is DTGVSQNPRHKITKRGQNVTFRCDPISEHNRLYWYRQTLGQGPEFLTYFQNEAQLEKSRLLSDRFSAERPKGSFSTLEIQRTEQGDSAMYLCASSSRVEGTSEYFGPGTRLTVL.

V is TRBV30 and J is TRBJ2-7; D might be TRBD1 or TRBD2, each matching 6 bases. The CDR3 covers 12 residues. Germline values: CDR1 GTSNPN, CDR2 SVGIG (reference sequence). V was shortened by 8 bases and J by 6 bases, with 17 bases between the two germline ends. CDR3 amino acids: CAGGTRQVEQYF. The CDR3 region has the DNA TGTGCCGGGGGGACCCGACAGGTCGAGCAGTACTTC.

This clone has more than one count but fewer than ten. The chain has TRBV28 and TRBJ1-5; 8 nucleotides line up with TRBD1. With V trimmed by 5 bases and J by 6 bases, 12 bases remained unmatched. The V gene's germline CDR1 is MDHEN and CDR2 SYDVKM. The CDR3 sequence is 16 residues long. The CDR3 DNA reads as TGTGCCAGCAGTCCCGGATCAGGGGGCTTCGGTCAGCCCCAGCATTTT. Translated: CASSPGSGGFGQPQHF.

The rearrangement uses TRBV5-1 and TRBJ2-7; 7 positions agree with TRBD2. V trimming: 2 bases; J trimming: 0 bases; junction bases outside the gene matches: 5. Germline CDR1 SGHRS, CDR2 YFSETQ. The CDR3 runs to 15 residues. In DNA, the CDR3 is TGCGCCAGCAGCTTAGAGACTAGCACCTCCTACGAGCAGTACTTC. Translated, it gives CASSLETSTSYEQYF.

This clone was counted between two and nine times. This sequence joins TRBV5-1 and TRBJ2-7, with D perhaps TRBD1 or TRBD2 (5 bases each). Germline CDR1 and CDR2: SGHRS and YFSETQ. With 0 bases removed from V and 2 bases from J, the gap between germline ends came to 18 bases. This CDR3 comprises 17 residues. CDR3 sequence reads: CASSLEPGRGGAYEQYF. The CDR3 bases are TGCGCCAGCAGCTTGGAACCGGGGCGTGGGGGAGCCTACGAGCAGTACTTC.

This clone was seen only a few times. The genes are TRBV27 and TRBJ2-2, with TRBD1 matching 10 bases. CDR3 length: 16 amino acids. The ends lost 3 bases at V and 4 bases at J; junction bases unmatched: 5. Germline CDR1 is MNHEY and CDR2 is SMNVEV (reference sequence). CDR3 sequence (DNA): TGTGCCAGCAGTTTCCGACAGGGGGCGGTCACCGGGGAGCTGTTTTTT. Encoded protein: CASSFRQGAVTGELFF.

The chain carries TRBV10-3 and TRBJ2-2, with 8 nucleotides matching TRBD1. This CDR3 has 14 amino acids. Germline CDR1 ENHRY, CDR2 SYGVKD. J lost 4 bases, V lost 7 bases, and 5 bases had no gene match. In DNA, the CDR3 is TGTGCCATCACAGGGGGCGCGGGCACCGGGGAGCTGTTTTTT. Translation gives CAITGGAGTGELFF.

V and J are TRBV5-1 and TRBJ1-6, with 8 bases fitting TRBD1. Trimming removed 1 base from V and 12 bases from J; junction bases left unmatched: 9. The V gene's germline CDR1 is SGHRS and CDR2 YFSETQ. This CDR3 is 15 amino acids long. The DNA of the CDR3 is TGCGCCAGCAGCTTGTTGGGACAGGCCGACGTACCCCTCCACTTT. It yields the protein CASSLLGQADVPLHF.

Many counts were recorded for this clone. Additional DNA sequences in this sample encode the identical CDR3. The chain couples TRBV9 to TRBJ2-7; 10 bases fit TRBD2. Losses at the gene ends were 2 bases for V and 2 bases for J; bases not matched to a gene: 4. This CDR3 spans 15 amino acids. From germline, CDR1 is SGDLS and CDR2 YYNGEE. CDR3 loop: CASSVGLAETYEQYF. Written as DNA, the CDR3 is TGTGCCAGCAGCGTTGGACTAGCGGAGACCTACGAGCAGTACTTC.

CDR3 residues: CASSQDHSLEGLFF. CDR3 coding DNA: TGTGCCAGCAGCCAAGATCATAGTTTAGAGGGGTTGTTTTTT. The chain uses TRBV4-2 and TRBJ1-4; D may be TRBD1 (5 bases). Germline CDR1 LGHNA, CDR2 YNFKEQ. The CDR3 loop spans 14 amino acids. Trimming removed 0 bases at V and 15 bases at J, with 17 bases between.

This clone was recorded many times. The chain employs TRBV19 and TRBJ1-5; D is ambiguous. Germline CDR1 reads LNHDA; CDR2 reads SQIVND (reference sequence). This CDR3 has 11 amino acids. V lost 5 bases to trimming and J lost 3 bases, with 2 bases between them. The CDR3 here is CASSSNQPQHF. The CDR3 nucleotides are TGTGCCAGTAGTTCCAATCAGCCCCAGCATTTT. Supplemented by reference TRBV19 and TRBJ1-5, the full variable domain reads DGGITQSPKYLFRKEGQNVTLSCEQNLNHDAMYWYRQDPGQGLRLIYYSQIVNDFQKGDIAEGYSVSREKKESFPLTVTSAQKNPTAFYLCASSSNQPQHFGDGTRLSIL.

The chain joins TRBV28 to TRBJ2-2; tentatively, D is TRBD1 (6 bases). The ends were cut back, 6 bases at V and 3 bases at J, with 14 bases in the middle. Germline V gene data show CDR1 as MDHEN and CDR2 as SYDVKM. The CDR3 consists of 15 residues. This CDR3 reads CASSLGTLYTGELFF. The CDR3, as DNA: TGTGCCAGCAGCCTCGGGACACTCTACACCGGGGAGCTGTTTTTT.

The chain recombines TRBV30 with TRBJ1-2, with D hard to call. Germline CDR1 reads GTSNPN; CDR2 reads SVGIG (reference sequence). Trimming left V 3 bases short and J 0 bases short, with 8 bases between. The CDR3 spans 13 residues. The CDR3 sequence: CAWRFKANYGYTF. The CDR3 nucleotides are TGTGCCTGGAGGTTCAAAGCTAACTATGGCTACACCTTC. Combining the CDR3 with reference TRBV30 and TRBJ1-2 gives the whole variable domain SQTIHQWPATLVQPVGSPLSLECTVEGTSNPNLYWYRQAAGRGLQLLFYSVGIGQISSEVPQNLSASRPQDRQFILSSKKLLLSDSGFYLCAWRFKANYGYTFGSGTRLTVV.

This clone was seen many times. The J gene is TRBJ2-5, the V gene TRBV9, with D unclear. The CDR3 extends over 15 amino acids. Trimming left V 0 bases short and J 5 bases short, with 14 bases between. Germline CDR1 is SGDLS and CDR2 is YYNGEE. Here the CDR3 DNA reads TGTGCCAGCAGCGTAGGGAAAGGGCCCGAGGAGACCCAGTACTTC. This sequence encodes CASSVGKGPEETQYF.